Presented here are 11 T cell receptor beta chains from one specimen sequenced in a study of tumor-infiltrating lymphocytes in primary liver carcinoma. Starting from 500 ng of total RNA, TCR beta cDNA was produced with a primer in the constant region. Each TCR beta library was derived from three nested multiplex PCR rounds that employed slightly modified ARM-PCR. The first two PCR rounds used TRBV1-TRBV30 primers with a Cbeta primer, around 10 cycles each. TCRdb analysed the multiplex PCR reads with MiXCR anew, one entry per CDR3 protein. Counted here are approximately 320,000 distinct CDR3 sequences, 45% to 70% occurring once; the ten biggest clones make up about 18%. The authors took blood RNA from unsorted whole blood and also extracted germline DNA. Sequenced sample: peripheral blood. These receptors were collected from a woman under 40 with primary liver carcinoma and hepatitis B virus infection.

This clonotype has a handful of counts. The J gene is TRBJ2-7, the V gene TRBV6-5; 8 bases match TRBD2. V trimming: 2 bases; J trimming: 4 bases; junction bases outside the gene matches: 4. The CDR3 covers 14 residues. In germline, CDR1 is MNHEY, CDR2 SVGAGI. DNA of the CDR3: TGTGCCAGCAGTTACAGCGGGAGAAGGTACGAGCAGTACTTC. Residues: CASSYSGRRYEQYF.

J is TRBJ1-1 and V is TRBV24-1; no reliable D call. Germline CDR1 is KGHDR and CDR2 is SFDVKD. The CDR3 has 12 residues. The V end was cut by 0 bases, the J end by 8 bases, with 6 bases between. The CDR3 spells CATSDLTGEAFF. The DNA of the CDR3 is TGTGCCACCAGTGATTTGACCGGGGAAGCTTTCTTT.

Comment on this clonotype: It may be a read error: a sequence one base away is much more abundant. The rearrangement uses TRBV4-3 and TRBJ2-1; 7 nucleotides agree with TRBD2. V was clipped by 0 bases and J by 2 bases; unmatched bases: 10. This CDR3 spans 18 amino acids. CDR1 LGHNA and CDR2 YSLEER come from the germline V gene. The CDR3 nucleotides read TGCGCCAGCAGCCAAGATCCGACTAGCAGGACAACCTACAATGAGCAGTTCTTC. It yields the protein CASSQDPTSRTTYNEQFF.

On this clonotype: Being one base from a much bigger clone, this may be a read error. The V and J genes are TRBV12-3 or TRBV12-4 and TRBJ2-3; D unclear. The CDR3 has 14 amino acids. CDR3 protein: CDSSSERSTDTQYF. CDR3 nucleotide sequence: TGTGACAGCAGTTCCGAAAGATCCACAGATACGCAGTATTTT.

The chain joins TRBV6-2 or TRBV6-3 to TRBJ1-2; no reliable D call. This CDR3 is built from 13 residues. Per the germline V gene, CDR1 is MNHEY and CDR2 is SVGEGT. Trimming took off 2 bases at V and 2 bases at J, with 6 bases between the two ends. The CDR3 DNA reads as TGTGCCAGCAGTTACAGCCCCAACTATGGCTACACCTTC. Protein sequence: CASSYSPNYGYTF.

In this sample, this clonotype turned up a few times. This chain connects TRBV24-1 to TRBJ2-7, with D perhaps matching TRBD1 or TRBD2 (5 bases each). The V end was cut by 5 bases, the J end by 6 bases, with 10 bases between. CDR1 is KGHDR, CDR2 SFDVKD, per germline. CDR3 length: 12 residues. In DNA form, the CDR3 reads TGTGCCACCAGTGGAGAGAGGGGCGAGCAGTACTTC. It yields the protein CATSGERGEQYF.

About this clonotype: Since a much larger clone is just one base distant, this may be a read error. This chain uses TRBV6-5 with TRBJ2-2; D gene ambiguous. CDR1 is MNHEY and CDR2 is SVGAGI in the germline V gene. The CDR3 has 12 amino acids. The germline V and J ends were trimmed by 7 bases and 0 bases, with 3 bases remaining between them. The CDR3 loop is CASNTNTGELFF. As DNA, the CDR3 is TGTGCCAGCAATACGAACACCGGGGAGCTGTTTTTT.

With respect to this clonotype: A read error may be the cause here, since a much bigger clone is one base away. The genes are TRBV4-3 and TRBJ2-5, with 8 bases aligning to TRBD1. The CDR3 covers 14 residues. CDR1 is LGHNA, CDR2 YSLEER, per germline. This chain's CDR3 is CTSSQTGGTETQYF. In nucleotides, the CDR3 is TGCACCAGCAGCCAAACAGGGGGAACAGAGACCCAGTACTTC.

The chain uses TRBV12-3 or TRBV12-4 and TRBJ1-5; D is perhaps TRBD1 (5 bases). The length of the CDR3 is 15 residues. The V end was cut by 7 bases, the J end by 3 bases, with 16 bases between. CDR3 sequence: CASNTTDSFNQPQHF. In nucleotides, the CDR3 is TGTGCCAGCAATACCACTGACAGCTTCAATCAGCCCCAGCATTTT.

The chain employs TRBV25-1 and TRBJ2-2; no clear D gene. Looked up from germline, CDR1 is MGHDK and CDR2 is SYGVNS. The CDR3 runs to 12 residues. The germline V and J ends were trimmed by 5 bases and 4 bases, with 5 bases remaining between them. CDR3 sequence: CASSKPTGELFF. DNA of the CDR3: TGTGCCAGCAGTAAGCCCACCGGGGAGCTGTTTTTT.

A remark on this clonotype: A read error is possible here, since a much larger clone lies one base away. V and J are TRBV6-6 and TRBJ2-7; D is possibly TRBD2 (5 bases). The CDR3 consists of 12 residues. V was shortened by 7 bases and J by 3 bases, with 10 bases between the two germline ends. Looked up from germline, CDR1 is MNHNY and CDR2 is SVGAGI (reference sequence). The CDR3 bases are TGTGCCAGCACAATAGGGAGCTACGAGCAGTACTTC. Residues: CASTIGSYEQYF.